This T cell receptor beta chain was captured in a study of blood T cells in healthy people across ages. The CDR3 loop spans 12 amino acids. V gave up 0 bases and J gave up 13 bases, with 10 bases separating them. From germline, CDR1 is LGHNA and CDR2 YNFKEQ. Next came a second PCR, run for about 6 to 12 cycles, which used a sample-barcoded 5' primer along with a J-beta primer mix. One entry per CDR3 protein results from TCRdb running MiXCR on the 5' RACE reads. The table includes approximately 1,700,000 distinct CDR3 sequences, 35% to 50% detected once. General study points: Any conclusive comparison of naive versus antigen-experienced cells was prevented by using unsorted PBMCs.

A single count supports this clonotype. Its specificity is not known. The V gene is TRBV4-2, the J gene TRBJ2-1; D call uncertain. The TCR comes from a human donor in good health. The sequencing input was blood. The CDR3 loop reads CASSQEGRFQFF. CDR3 DNA: TGTGCCAGCAGCCAAGAGGGTCGCTTCCAGTTCTTC.